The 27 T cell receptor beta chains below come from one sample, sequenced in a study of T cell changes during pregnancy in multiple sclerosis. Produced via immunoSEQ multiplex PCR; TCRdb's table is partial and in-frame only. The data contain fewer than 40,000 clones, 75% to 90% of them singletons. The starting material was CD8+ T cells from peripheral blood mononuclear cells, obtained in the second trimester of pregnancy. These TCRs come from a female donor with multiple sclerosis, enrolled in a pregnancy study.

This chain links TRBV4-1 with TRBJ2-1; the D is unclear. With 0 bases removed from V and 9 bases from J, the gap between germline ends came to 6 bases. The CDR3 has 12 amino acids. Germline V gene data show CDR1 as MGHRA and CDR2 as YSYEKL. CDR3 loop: CASSQDLGEQFF. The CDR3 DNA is TGCGCCAGCAGCCAAGATCTCGGTGAGCAGTTCTTC.

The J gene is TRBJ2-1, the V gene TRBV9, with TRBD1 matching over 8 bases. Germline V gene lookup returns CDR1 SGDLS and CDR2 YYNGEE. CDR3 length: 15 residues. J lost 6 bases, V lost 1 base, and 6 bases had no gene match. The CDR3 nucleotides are TGTGCCAGCAGCGTACAGGGACAGGTTGTCAATGAGCAGTTCTTC. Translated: CASSVQGQVVNEQFF.

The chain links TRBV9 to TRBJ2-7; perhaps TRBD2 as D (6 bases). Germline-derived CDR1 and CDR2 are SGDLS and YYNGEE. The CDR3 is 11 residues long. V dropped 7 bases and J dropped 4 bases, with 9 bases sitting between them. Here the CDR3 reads CASGDSYEQYF. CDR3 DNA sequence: TGTGCCAGCGGGGACTCATACGAGCAGTACTTC. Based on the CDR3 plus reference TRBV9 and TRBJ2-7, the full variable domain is DSGVTQTPKHLITATGQRVTLRCSPRSGDLSVYWYQQSLDQGLQFLIQYYNGEERAKGNILERFSAQQFPDLHSELNLSSLELGDSALYFCASGDSYEQYFGPGTRLTVT.

Here the CDR3 DNA reads TGTGCCAGCAGCTCAAGAGAGGGAATTAATGAAAAACTGTTTTTT. This gives the protein CASSSREGINEKLFF. The chain carries TRBV7-9 and TRBJ1-4, with D unclear. This CDR3 spans 15 amino acids. Germline V gene lookup returns CDR1 SEHNR and CDR2 FQNEAQ (reference sequence). With 4 bases removed from V and 4 bases from J, the gap between germline ends came to 13 bases.

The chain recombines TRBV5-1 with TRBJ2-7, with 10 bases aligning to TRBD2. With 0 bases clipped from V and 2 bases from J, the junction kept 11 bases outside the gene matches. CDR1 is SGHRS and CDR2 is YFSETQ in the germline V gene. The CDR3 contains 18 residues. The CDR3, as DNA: TGCGCCAGCAGCTTGGCCTTCCAGGGCAGCGGGGGGGCCTACGAGCAGTACTTC. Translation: CASSLAFQGSGGAYEQYF.

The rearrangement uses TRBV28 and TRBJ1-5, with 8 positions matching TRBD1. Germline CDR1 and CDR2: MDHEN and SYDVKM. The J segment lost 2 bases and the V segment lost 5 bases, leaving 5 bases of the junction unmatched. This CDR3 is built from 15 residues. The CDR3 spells CASSTTGARNQPQHF. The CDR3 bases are TGTGCCAGCAGTACGACAGGGGCCCGCAATCAGCCCCAGCATTTT.

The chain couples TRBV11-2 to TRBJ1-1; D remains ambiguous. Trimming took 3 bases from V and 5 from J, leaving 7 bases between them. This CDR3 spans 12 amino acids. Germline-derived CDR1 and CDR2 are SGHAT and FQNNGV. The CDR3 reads CASSLRATEAFF. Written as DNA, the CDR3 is TGTGCCAGCAGCTTGAGGGCGACTGAAGCTTTCTTT.

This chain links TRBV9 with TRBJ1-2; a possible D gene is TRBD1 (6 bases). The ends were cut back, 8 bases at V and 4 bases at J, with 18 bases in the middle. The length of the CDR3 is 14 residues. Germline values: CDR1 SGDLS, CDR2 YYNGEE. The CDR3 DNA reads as TGTGCCAGTGGATTTGGGGGGGCCCGCTATGGCTACACCTTC. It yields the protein CASGFGGARYGYTF.

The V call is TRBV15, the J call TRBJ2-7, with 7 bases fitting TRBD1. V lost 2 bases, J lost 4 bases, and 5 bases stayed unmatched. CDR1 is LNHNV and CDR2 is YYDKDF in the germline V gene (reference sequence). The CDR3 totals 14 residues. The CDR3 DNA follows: TGTGCCACCAGCAGATCGGACAGGAGTTACGAGCAGTACTTC. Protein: CATSRSDRSYEQYF.

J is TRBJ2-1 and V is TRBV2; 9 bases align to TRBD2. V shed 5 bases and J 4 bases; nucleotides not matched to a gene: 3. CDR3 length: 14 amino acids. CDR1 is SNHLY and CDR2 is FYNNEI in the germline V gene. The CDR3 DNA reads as TGTGCCAGCAGTAGACTAGCGGATTACAATGAGCAGTTCTTC. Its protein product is CASSRLADYNEQFF.

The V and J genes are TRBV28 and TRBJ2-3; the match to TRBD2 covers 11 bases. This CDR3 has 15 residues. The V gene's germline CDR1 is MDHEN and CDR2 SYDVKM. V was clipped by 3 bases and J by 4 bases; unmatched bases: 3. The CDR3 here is CASSFTSGRPDTQYF. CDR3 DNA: TGTGCCAGCAGTTTCACTAGCGGGAGACCAGATACGCAGTATTTT.

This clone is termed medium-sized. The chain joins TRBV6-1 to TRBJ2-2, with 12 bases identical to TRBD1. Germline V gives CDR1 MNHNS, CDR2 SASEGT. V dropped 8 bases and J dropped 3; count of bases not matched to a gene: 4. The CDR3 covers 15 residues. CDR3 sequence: CASRGQGADTGELFF. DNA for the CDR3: TGTGCCAGCCGGGGACAGGGGGCGGACACCGGGGAGCTGTTTTTT.

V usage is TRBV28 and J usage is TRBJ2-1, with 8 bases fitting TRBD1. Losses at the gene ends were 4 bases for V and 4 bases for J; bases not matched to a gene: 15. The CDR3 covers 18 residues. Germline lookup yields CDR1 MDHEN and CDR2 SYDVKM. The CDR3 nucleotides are TGTGCCAGCAGTTCCTCCTCCCGACAGGGGAACCGTTACAATGAGCAGTTCTTC. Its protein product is CASSSSSRQGNRYNEQFF. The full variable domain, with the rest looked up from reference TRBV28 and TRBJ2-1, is DVKVTQSSRYLVKRTGEKVFLECVQDMDHENMFWYRQDPGLGLRLIYFSYDVKMKEKGDIPEGYSVSREKKERFSLILESASTNQTSMYLCASSSSSRQGNRYNEQFFGPGTRLTVL.

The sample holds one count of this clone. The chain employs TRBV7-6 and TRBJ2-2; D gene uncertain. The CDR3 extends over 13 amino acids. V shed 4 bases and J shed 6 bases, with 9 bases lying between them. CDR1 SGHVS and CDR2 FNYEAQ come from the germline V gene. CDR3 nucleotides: TGTGCCAGCAGCTACTCTAGTTCCGGGGAGCTGTTTTTT. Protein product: CASSYSSSGELFF.

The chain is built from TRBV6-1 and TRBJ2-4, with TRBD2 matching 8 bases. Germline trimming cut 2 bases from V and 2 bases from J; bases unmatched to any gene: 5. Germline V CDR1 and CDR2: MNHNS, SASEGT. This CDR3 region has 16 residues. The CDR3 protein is CASSELIAGTKNIQYF. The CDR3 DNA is TGTGCCAGCAGTGAACTAATAGCGGGAACCAAAAACATTCAGTACTTC.

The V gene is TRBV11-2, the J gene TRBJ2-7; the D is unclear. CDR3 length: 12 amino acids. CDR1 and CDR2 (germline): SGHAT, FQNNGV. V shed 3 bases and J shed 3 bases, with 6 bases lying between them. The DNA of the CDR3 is TGTGCCAGCAGCTTGGGCAGCTACGAGCAGTACTTC. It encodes CASSLGSYEQYF.

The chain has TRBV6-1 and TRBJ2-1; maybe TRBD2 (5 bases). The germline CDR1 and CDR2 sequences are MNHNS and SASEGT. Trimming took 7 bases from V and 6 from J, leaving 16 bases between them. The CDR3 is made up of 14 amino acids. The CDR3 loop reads CASTSLEVGNEQFF. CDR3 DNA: TGTGCCAGCACCTCACTAGAGGTGGGCAATGAGCAGTTCTTC.

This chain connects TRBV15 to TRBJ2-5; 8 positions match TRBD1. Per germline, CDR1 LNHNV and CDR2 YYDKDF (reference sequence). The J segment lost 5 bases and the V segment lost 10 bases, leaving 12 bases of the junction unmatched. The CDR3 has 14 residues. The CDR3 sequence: CASANDRGGETQYF. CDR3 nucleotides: TGTGCCAGCGCGAATGACAGGGGCGGGGAGACCCAGTACTTC.

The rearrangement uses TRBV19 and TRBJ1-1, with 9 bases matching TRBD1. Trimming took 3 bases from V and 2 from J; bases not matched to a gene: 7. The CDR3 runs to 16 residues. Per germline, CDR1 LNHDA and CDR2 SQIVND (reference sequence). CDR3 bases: TGTGCCAGTAGTATCCCCTGGACAGGGGCAAACACTGAAGCTTTCTTT. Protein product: CASSIPWTGANTEAFF.

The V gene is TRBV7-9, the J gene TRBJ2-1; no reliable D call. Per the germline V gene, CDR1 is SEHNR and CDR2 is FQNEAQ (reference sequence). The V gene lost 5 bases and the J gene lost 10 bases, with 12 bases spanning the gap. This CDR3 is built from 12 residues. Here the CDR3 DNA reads TGTGCCAGCAGCCGAAGCCTGTTAGAGCAGTTCTTC. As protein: CASSRSLLEQFF. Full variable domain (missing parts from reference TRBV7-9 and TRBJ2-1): DTGVSQNPRHKITKRGQNVTFRCDPISEHNRLYWYRQTLGQGPEFLTYFQNEAQLEKSRLLSDRFSAERPKGSFSTLEIQRTEQGDSAMYLCASSRSLLEQFFGPGTRLTVL.

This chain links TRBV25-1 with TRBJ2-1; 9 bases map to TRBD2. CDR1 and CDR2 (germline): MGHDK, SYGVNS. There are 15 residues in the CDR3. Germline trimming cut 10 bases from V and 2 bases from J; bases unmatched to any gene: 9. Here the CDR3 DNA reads TGTGCCACCACGGGGCGGGAGGGTCCCTACAATGAGCAGTTCTTC. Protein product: CATTGREGPYNEQFF.

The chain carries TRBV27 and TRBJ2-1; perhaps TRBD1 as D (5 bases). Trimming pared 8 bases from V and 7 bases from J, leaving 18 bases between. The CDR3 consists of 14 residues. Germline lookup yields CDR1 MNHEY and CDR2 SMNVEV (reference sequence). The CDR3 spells CASSKGLYRNEQFF. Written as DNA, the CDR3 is TGTGCCAGCTCCAAGGGGCTTTACAGGAATGAGCAGTTCTTC.

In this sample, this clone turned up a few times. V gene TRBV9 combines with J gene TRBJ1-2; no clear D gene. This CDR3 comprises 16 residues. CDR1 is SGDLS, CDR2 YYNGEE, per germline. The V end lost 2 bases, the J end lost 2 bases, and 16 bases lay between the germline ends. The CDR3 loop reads CASSVALAGGNYGYTF. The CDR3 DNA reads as TGTGCCAGCAGCGTGGCGTTGGCGGGAGGAAACTATGGCTACACCTTC.

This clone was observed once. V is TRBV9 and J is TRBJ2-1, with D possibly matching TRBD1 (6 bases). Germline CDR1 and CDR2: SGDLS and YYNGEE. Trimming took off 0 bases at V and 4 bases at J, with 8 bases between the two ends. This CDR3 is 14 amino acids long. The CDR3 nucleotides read TGTGCCAGCAGCGTAGATCAGGGGTACAATGAGCAGTTCTTC. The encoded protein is CASSVDQGYNEQFF.

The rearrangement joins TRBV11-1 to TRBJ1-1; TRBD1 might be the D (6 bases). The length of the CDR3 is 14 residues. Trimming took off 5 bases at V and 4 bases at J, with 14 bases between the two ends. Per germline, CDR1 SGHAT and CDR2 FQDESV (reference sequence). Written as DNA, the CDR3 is TGTGCCAGCAGCCCTTACAGGGACGGCACTGAAGCTTTCTTT. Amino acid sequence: CASSPYRDGTEAFF.

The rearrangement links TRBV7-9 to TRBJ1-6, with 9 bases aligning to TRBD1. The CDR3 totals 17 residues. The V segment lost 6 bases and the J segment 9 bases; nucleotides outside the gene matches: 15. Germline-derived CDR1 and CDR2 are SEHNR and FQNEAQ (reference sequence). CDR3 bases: TGTGCCAGCAGTTTCTTCGGGACAGGGATTAAGAGTTCACCCCTCCACTTT. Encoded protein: CASSFFGTGIKSSPLHF.

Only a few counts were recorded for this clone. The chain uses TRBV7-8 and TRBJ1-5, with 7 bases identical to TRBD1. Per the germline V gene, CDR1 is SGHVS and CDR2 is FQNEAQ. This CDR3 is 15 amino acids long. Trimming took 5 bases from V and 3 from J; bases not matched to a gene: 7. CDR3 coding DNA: TGTGCCAGCAGCATAAGGACAGGACTCAATCAGCCCCAGCATTTT. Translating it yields CASSIRTGLNQPQHF. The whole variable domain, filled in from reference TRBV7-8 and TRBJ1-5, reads GAGVSQSPRYKVAKRGQDVALRCDPISGHVSLFWYQQALGQGPEFLTYFQNEAQLDKSGLPSDRFFAERPEGSVSTLKIQRTQQEDSAVYLCASSIRTGLNQPQHFGDGTRLSIL.